Listed below are T cell receptor beta chains from one sample, sequenced in a study of T cell responses to AZD1222 COVID-19 vaccine. Using immunoSEQ multiplex PCR, the repertoire was profiled, and TCRdb retains in-frame clones only, with some absent. The sample has about 94,000 clones, approximately 81% seen once. The sample here was peripheral blood, taken 28 days after the second AZD1222 dose. Receptor source: an adult who received the AZD1222 COVID-19 vaccine. CDR3s include the opening cysteine and the closing phenylalanine or tryptophan. The order of the fields is CDR3 DNA, CDR3 protein, D gene, V gene, J gene, clone size. D genes are given only for firm matches. The size entry is marked missing in some rows and otherwise reads once, few, many or a size class.

DNA: TGTGCCAGCAGCGTAGGCCTCAGGGGAACTGAAGCTTTCTTT; CDR3: CASSVGLRGTEAFF; D: .; V: TRBV9; J: TRBJ1-1; size: once
DNA: TGTGCAAGTCGCTCTCCCCATACTAGCGAGGAGACCCAGTACTTC; CDR3: CASRSPHTSEETQYF; D: .; V: TRBV12-2; J: TRBJ2-5; size: .
DNA: TGTGCCAGCAGTTTGGGGTCCGGTGAAGCTTTCTTT; CDR3: CASSLGSGEAFF; D: .; V: TRBV12-3/TRBV12-4; J: TRBJ1-1; size: .
DNA: TGTGCTAGCAGCTACAGCGGACAAGAGACCCAGTACTTC; CDR3: CASSYSGQETQYF; D: .; V: TRBV7-7; J: TRBJ2-5; size: .
DNA: TGTGCCAGCAGGCTAACAGTGGATGAGCAGTTCTTC; CDR3: CASRLTVDEQFF; D: .; V: TRBV6-5; J: TRBJ2-1; size: .
DNA: TGTGCCAGCAGCCAAGTAGACACTGAAGCTTTCTTT; CDR3: CASSQVDTEAFF; D: .; V: TRBV3-1/TRBV3-2; J: TRBJ1-1; size: .
DNA: TGTGCCAGCAGCGTAGCGGGAGTGGGCACAGATACGCAGTATTTT; CDR3: CASSVAGVGTDTQYF; D: .; V: TRBV9; J: TRBJ2-3; size: .
DNA: TGTGCCAGCAGTGATAACAGGGAGAACACTGAAGCTTTCTTT; CDR3: CASSDNRENTEAFF; D: .; V: TRBV25-1; J: TRBJ1-1; size: .
DNA: TGTGCCTGGAGTCAAGGGACTAGCGGGAGTGCGAATGAGCAGTTCTTC; CDR3: CAWSQGTSGSANEQFF; D: TRBD2; V: TRBV30; J: TRBJ2-1; size: .
DNA: TGTGCCAGTAGGATCTCTGGGCTAGCGGCCTACGAGCAGTACTTC; CDR3: CASRISGLAAYEQYF; D: TRBD2; V: TRBV19; J: TRBJ2-7; size: .
DNA: TGTGCCTGGGGAAGGCCTAGCGGGGCCTATGAGCAGTTCTTC; CDR3: CAWGRPSGAYEQFF; D: TRBD2; V: TRBV30; J: TRBJ2-1; size: few
DNA: TGTGCCAGCAGCCCCAGACAGGGTCCTAGCAATGAGCAGTTCTTC; CDR3: CASSPRQGPSNEQFF; D: TRBD1; V: TRBV7-8; J: TRBJ2-1; size: .
DNA: TGTGCCAGTAGTATGTCATGGTCTCGGCCTAGTTTCTCCTACGAGCAGTACTTC; CDR3: CASSMSWSRPSFSYEQYF; D: .; V: TRBV19; J: TRBJ2-7; size: .
DNA: TGTGCCAGCAGGTCAGGCGGGACAGGGACCGGGGAGCTGTTTTTT; CDR3: CASRSGGTGTGELFF; D: TRBD1; V: TRBV6-5; J: TRBJ2-2; size: .
DNA: TGTGCCAGCAGCGCCCTCCGGGACAGGGCTACTGAAGCTTTCTTT; CDR3: CASSALRDRATEAFF; D: TRBD1; V: TRBV5-6; J: TRBJ1-1; size: .
DNA: TGTGCCAGCACTTTGATGGGAGGGACTGGAGGCTACACCTTC; CDR3: CASTLMGGTGGYTF; D: .; V: TRBV7-8; J: TRBJ1-2; size: .
DNA: TGTGCCAGCAGCTTAGTCCCGGGAGAGACCCAGTACTTC; CDR3: CASSLVPGETQYF; D: .; V: TRBV11-2; J: TRBJ2-5; size: .
DNA: TGTGCCACCAGCAGAGCCCGGGGCCAAGGGGAGCCCCAGCATTTT; CDR3: CATSRARGQGEPQHF; D: .; V: TRBV15; J: TRBJ1-5; size: .
DNA: TGTGCCAGTGGAACAGGGGGAGGTCCCGTGTTCTTC; CDR3: CASGTGGGPVFF; D: TRBD1; V: TRBV19; J: TRBJ2-1; size: .
DNA: TGTGCCAGCAGGATGAATTCACCCCTCCACTTT; CDR3: CASRMNSPLHF; D: .; V: TRBV28; J: TRBJ1-6; size: .
DNA: TGTGCCACCTCGGGACTAGCGGGAGGGTGGTCGAGCACAGATACGCAGTATTTT; CDR3: CATSGLAGGWSSTDTQYF; D: TRBD2; V: TRBV28; J: TRBJ2-3; size: .
DNA: TGCGCCAGCAGCATAAGCCCTCCTCTACAATACAATGAGCAGTTCTTC; CDR3: CASSISPPLQYNEQFF; D: .; V: TRBV5-1; J: TRBJ2-1; size: .
DNA: TGTGCCAGTGCACCGGGATTGAACTACGAGCAGTACTTC; CDR3: CASAPGLNYEQYF; D: .; V: TRBV11-3; J: TRBJ2-7; size: .
DNA: TGCAGTGCTAGGGGAGAGACCCAGTACTTC; CDR3: CSARGETQYF; D: .; V: TRBV20-1; J: TRBJ2-5; size: .
DNA: TGTGCCAGTAGTATGCAGGGGGGATTGTACAATGAGCAGTTCTTC; CDR3: CASSMQGGLYNEQFF; D: .; V: TRBV19; J: TRBJ2-1; size: .
DNA: TGTGCCAGCAGCTTGGAAAGCTCCTACGAGCAGTACTTC; CDR3: CASSLESSYEQYF; D: .; V: TRBV5-4; J: TRBJ2-7; size: .
DNA: TGTGCCAGCAGCTCAACTCTCTATGGCTACACCTTC; CDR3: CASSSTLYGYTF; D: .; V: TRBV11-1; J: TRBJ1-2; size: .
DNA: TGTGCCAGTAGTATAGCAGGGAGCGAGCAGTACTTC; CDR3: CASSIAGSEQYF; D: .; V: TRBV19; J: TRBJ2-7; size: .
DNA: TGTGCCAGCAGACGGACGGACTCCCCTTGGGAGCAGTACTTC; CDR3: CASRRTDSPWEQYF; D: .; V: TRBV28; J: TRBJ2-7; size: .
DNA: TGCAGCGTTGATGAGGGAAGCACAGATACGCAGTATTTT; CDR3: CSVDEGSTDTQYF; D: .; V: TRBV29-1; J: TRBJ2-3; size: .
DNA: TGTGCCAGTAGTTATGGACTAGCGGGGACCTCCTACAATGAGCAGTTCTTC; CDR3: CASSYGLAGTSYNEQFF; D: TRBD2; V: TRBV19; J: TRBJ2-1; size: .
DNA: TGTGCCAGCAGTTTATGGGGGGAGGAGATTTATGGCTACACCTTC; CDR3: CASSLWGEEIYGYTF; D: .; V: TRBV28; J: TRBJ1-2; size: .
DNA: TGTGCCAGCCTCCGCCGGGACTCCTACGAGCAGTACTTC; CDR3: CASLRRDSYEQYF; D: .; V: TRBV7-2; J: TRBJ2-7; size: once
DNA: TGTGCCAGCCTTAGCGGGGTCAATGAGCAGTTCTTC; CDR3: CASLSGVNEQFF; D: TRBD2; V: TRBV6-6; J: TRBJ2-1; size: .
DNA: TGTGCCAGCAGCTTAGGAGGGGGGACAGGGCGTTACGAGCAGTACTTC; CDR3: CASSLGGGTGRYEQYF; D: TRBD1; V: TRBV7-6; J: TRBJ2-7; size: .
DNA: TGTGCCAGCAGTGAAATGGGACAGGGGGCAAACACCATATATTTT; CDR3: CASSEMGQGANTIYF; D: TRBD1; V: TRBV6-1; J: TRBJ1-3; size: few
DNA: TGTGCCAGCAGCTTAAGCGGGCAGGGTTATGATGAGCAGTTCTTC; CDR3: CASSLSGQGYDEQFF; D: .; V: TRBV11-3; J: TRBJ2-1; size: few
DNA: TGTGCCAGCAGCTGGACAGGGGGCGATCAGCCCCAGCATTTT; CDR3: CASSWTGGDQPQHF; D: TRBD1; V: TRBV7-2; J: TRBJ1-5; size: once
DNA: TGTGCCAGCAGCCTGGGACTAGCGGGAGGGGCCCGGATGGGCGAGACCCAGTACTTC; CDR3: CASSLGLAGGARMGETQYF; D: TRBD2; V: TRBV7-9; J: TRBJ2-5; size: .
DNA: TGTGCCAGCAGCTTGGGTGAAGAGACCCAGTACTTC; CDR3: CASSLGEETQYF; D: .; V: TRBV7-9; J: TRBJ2-5; size: .
DNA: TGTGCCAGCAGCCACCGGAACCAGCTCTACAGGGGGGTCAATGAGCAGTTCTTC; CDR3: CASSHRNQLYRGVNEQFF; D: TRBD1; V: TRBV28; J: TRBJ2-1; size: .
DNA: TGTGCCAGCAGTGAAGGGTCTAGCACAGATACGCAGTATTTT; CDR3: CASSEGSSTDTQYF; D: .; V: TRBV6-4; J: TRBJ2-3; size: .